Shown below are 20 T cell receptor beta chains from a single sample sequenced in a study of blood T cell repertoires in COVID-19. The data were produced by immunoSEQ multiplex PCR, yet TCRdb's version contains in-frame clones alone and is incomplete. The table includes roughly 260,000 clones, around 90% detected once. The sequenced sample was PBMCs or T cells enriched from blood (not recorded which). These receptors all come from a woman aged 25 to 45 with acute COVID-19.

This clone appeared once. The chain joins TRBV7-9 to TRBJ2-2; D is uncertain. Germline V gives CDR1 SEHNR, CDR2 FQNEAQ (reference sequence). With 6 bases removed from V and 7 bases from J, the gap between germline ends came to 15 bases. The CDR3 loop spans 14 amino acids. For the CDR3, the DNA is TGTGCCAGCAGTTCGGTACCCGGTGACGGGGAGCTGTTTTTT. It is translated as CASSSVPGDGELFF. Filled out from reference TRBV7-9 and TRBJ2-2, the complete variable domain reads DTGVSQNPRHKITKRGQNVTFRCDPISEHNRLYWYRQTLGQGPEFLTYFQNEAQLEKSRLLSDRFSAERPKGSFSTLEIQRTEQGDSAMYLCASSSVPGDGELFFGEGSRLTVL.

The CDR3 bases are TGCGCCAGCAGCTTGGGGGACAGGGGGGCGGAGACCCAGTACTTC. Translation gives CASSLGDRGAETQYF. The rearrangement uses TRBV5-1 and TRBJ2-5; TRBD1 agrees at 11 bases. Germline V gives CDR1 SGHRS, CDR2 YFSETQ. CDR3 length: 15 amino acids. V was clipped by 0 bases and J by 5 bases; unmatched bases: 3. Complete variable domain (other parts from reference TRBV5-1 and TRBJ2-5): KAGVTQTPRYLIKTRGQQVTLSCSPISGHRSVSWYQQTPGQGLQFLFEYFSETQRNKGNFPGRFSGRQFSNSRSEMNVSTLELGDSALYLCASSLGDRGAETQYFGPGTRLLVL.

This chain uses TRBV28 with TRBJ1-6; 11 bases align to TRBD1. CDR1 and CDR2 (germline): MDHEN, SYDVKM. This CDR3 spans 15 amino acids. V trimming: 3 bases; J trimming: 9 bases; junction bases outside the gene matches: 4. The CDR3 region has the DNA TGTGCCAGCAGTTTCCGGGGGACAGGGGGTTCACCCCTCCACTTT. As protein: CASSFRGTGGSPLHF.

The chain joins TRBV6-5 to TRBJ2-6; D may be TRBD2 (5 bases). Trimming took 7 bases from V and 0 from J, leaving 10 bases between them. This CDR3 comprises 15 residues. CDR1 is MNHEY and CDR2 is SVGAGI in the germline V gene. CDR3 DNA sequence: TGTGCCAGCATCATAGGGAGCTCTGGGGCCAACGTCCTGACTTTC. Encoded protein: CASIIGSSGANVLTF.

The chain joins TRBV7-2 to TRBJ2-5, with 9 bases matching TRBD1. The V gene end was trimmed by 5 bases and the J gene end by 4 bases; junction bases not matched to a gene: 8. The CDR3 loop spans 15 amino acids. Germline V gene data show CDR1 as SGHTA and CDR2 as FQGNSA. This CDR3 reads CASSAGTGWGETQYF. The DNA for the CDR3 is TGTGCCAGCAGCGCCGGGACAGGGTGGGGAGAGACCCAGTACTTC.

This chain links TRBV10-1 with TRBJ1-6; D possibly corresponds to TRBD1 (5 bases). The germline CDR1 and CDR2 sequences are WNHNN and SYGVQD (reference sequence). The germline V and J ends were trimmed by 7 bases and 0 bases, with 7 bases remaining between them. This CDR3 has 14 amino acids. CDR3 region: CASKGFSYNSPLHF. In nucleotides, the CDR3 is TGCGCCAGCAAGGGGTTCTCCTATAATTCACCCCTCCACTTT.

This chain joins TRBV27 and TRBJ2-7; 10 bases map to TRBD1. CDR1 and CDR2 (germline): MNHEY, SMNVEV (reference sequence). V lost 8 bases and J lost 5; bases outside the gene matches: 3. The CDR3 spans 12 residues. DNA of the CDR3: TGTGCCAGCGGGGACAGGGGCCACGAGCAGTACTTC. Its translation is CASGDRGHEQYF.

In its sample, this clone was seen once. The chain recombines TRBV30 with TRBJ1-5; D is uncertain. Germline V gives CDR1 GTSNPN, CDR2 SVGIG (reference sequence). V was shortened by 2 bases and J by 6 bases, with 11 bases between the two germline ends. The CDR3 totals 13 residues. The chain's CDR3 is CAWSPGSAQPQHF. The CDR3 nucleotides are TGTGCCTGGAGTCCGGGGTCGGCTCAGCCCCAGCATTTT.

The chain couples TRBV27 to TRBJ2-4; TRBD1 matches 9 bases. Germline V lookup: CDR1 MNHEY, CDR2 SMNVEV (reference sequence). This CDR3 is built from 13 residues. V was pared by 2 bases and J by 15 bases, with 8 bases of the junction left unmatched. The CDR3 reads CASSLVTGGGMYF. CDR3 nucleotide sequence: TGTGCCAGCAGTTTAGTAACAGGGGGCGGGATGTACTTC.

V usage is TRBV5-1 and J usage is TRBJ1-2; 7 nucleotides match TRBD1. Germline CDR1 is SGHRS and CDR2 is YFSETQ. CDR3 size: 14 residues. V lost 4 bases, J lost 4 bases, and 7 bases stayed unmatched. The CDR3 nucleotides read TGCGCCAGCAGCGGGGGGACAGAGACCTATGGCTACACCTTC. Translation: CASSGGTETYGYTF.

V usage is TRBV5-6 and J usage is TRBJ2-5, with 11 bases fitting TRBD2. After removal of 6 bases from V and 5 bases from J, the junction contained 6 bases not matched to a gene. The CDR3 extends over 14 amino acids. Germline-derived CDR1 and CDR2 are SGHDT and YYEEEE. The CDR3 here is CASNELAGAETQYF. The CDR3 nucleotides read TGTGCCAGCAACGAACTAGCGGGAGCTGAGACCCAGTACTTC.

The chain combines TRBV7-8 with TRBJ2-7; the match to TRBD2 covers 9 bases. The V gene end was trimmed by 6 bases and the J gene end by 1 base; junction bases not matched to a gene: 1. The CDR3 spans 13 residues. CDR1 SGHVS and CDR2 FQNEAQ come from the germline V gene. CDR3 loop: CASRTSGSYEQYF. The CDR3 DNA reads TGTGCCAGCAGGACTAGCGGTTCCTACGAGCAGTACTTC.

This chain connects TRBV27 to TRBJ1-4; D uncertain. Looked up from germline, CDR1 is MNHEY and CDR2 is SMNVEV (reference sequence). The CDR3 contains 15 residues. V gave up 0 bases and J gave up 0 bases, with 5 bases separating them. CDR3 residues: CASSLSSSTNEKLFF. CDR3 nucleotide sequence: TGTGCCAGCAGTTTATCCTCCTCAACTAATGAAAAACTGTTTTTT.

V is TRBV7-2 and J is TRBJ2-5; the match to TRBD1 covers 7 bases. The J segment lost 2 bases and the V segment lost 5 bases, leaving 8 bases of the junction unmatched. Germline V CDR1 and CDR2: SGHTA, FQGNSA. The CDR3 loop spans 15 amino acids. CDR3 sequence (DNA): TGTGCCAGCAGCCAGATCGGGACAGAACAAGAGACCCAGTACTTC. Translated: CASSQIGTEQETQYF.

The V gene is TRBV3-1 (or the pseudogene TRBV3-2), the J gene TRBJ1-6; the D is unclear. Trimming shortened V by 4 bases and J by 9 bases, and 10 bases separated the two germline ends. Germline V lookup: CDR1 LGHDT, CDR2 YNNKEL (reference sequence). This CDR3 contains 13 residues. The CDR3 sequence is CASSPLSGSPLHF. CDR3 bases: TGTGCCAGCAGCCCATTATCCGGTTCACCCCTCCACTTT.

This clone was detected only a few times. Other DNA sequences in this specimen translate into the identical CDR3. The chain carries TRBV5-1 and TRBJ2-7; 8 nucleotides line up with TRBD1. The CDR3 has 15 residues. J gave up 3 bases and V 0 bases, and 5 bases lay outside the gene matches. The V gene's germline CDR1 is SGHRS and CDR2 YFSETQ. As DNA, the CDR3 is TGCGCCAGCAGCTTGGATACAGGGGGTCGCTACGAGCAGTACTTC. It specifies CASSLDTGGRYEQYF.

The chain couples TRBV12-5 to TRBJ1-6; TRBD1 agrees at 10 bases. Germline CDR1 and CDR2: LGHNT and FRNRAP. V shed 6 bases, J shed 7 bases, and the junction held 6 bases outside the gene matches. The CDR3 has 15 amino acids. In nucleotides, the CDR3 is TGTGCTAGTGGCCCCGCGGACAGGGGGAATTCACCCCTCCACTTT. It is translated as CASGPADRGNSPLHF. The full variable domain, its missing parts supplied by reference TRBV12-5 and TRBJ1-6, is DARVTQTPRHKVTEMGQEVTMRCQPILGHNTVFWYRQTMMQGLELLAYFRNRAPLDDSGMPKDRFSAEMPDATLATLKIQPSEPRDSAVYFCASGPADRGNSPLHFGNGTRLTVT.

The rearrangement uses TRBV29-1 and TRBJ1-2; maybe TRBD1 (5 bases). V shed 7 bases and J shed 6 bases, with 15 bases lying between them. CDR1 is SQVTM, CDR2 ANQGSEA, per germline. This CDR3 spans 12 amino acids. The CDR3 coding sequence is TGCAGCGCCCGAGACAGTGGGGATGGCTACACCTTC. Its protein product is CSARDSGDGYTF.

The chain is built from TRBV7-2 and TRBJ2-1, with 9 bases matching TRBD1. Germline lookup yields CDR1 SGHTA and CDR2 FQGNSA. The CDR3 contains 14 residues. The V gene end was trimmed by 4 bases and the J gene end by 6 bases; junction bases not matched to a gene: 4. The CDR3 reads CASSWTGEVNEQFF. The CDR3, as DNA: TGTGCCAGCAGCTGGACAGGGGAAGTCAATGAGCAGTTCTTC.

This clone was recorded many times. This chain links TRBV5-1 with TRBJ1-2; the match to TRBD1 covers 10 bases. This CDR3 comprises 15 residues. J gave up 5 bases and V 4 bases, and 8 bases lay outside the gene matches. Germline V gives CDR1 SGHRS, CDR2 YFSETQ. The CDR3 nucleotides are TGCGCCAGCAGCCAAGACAGGGGGCCGGCTTATGGCTACACCTTC. It codes for CASSQDRGPAYGYTF.